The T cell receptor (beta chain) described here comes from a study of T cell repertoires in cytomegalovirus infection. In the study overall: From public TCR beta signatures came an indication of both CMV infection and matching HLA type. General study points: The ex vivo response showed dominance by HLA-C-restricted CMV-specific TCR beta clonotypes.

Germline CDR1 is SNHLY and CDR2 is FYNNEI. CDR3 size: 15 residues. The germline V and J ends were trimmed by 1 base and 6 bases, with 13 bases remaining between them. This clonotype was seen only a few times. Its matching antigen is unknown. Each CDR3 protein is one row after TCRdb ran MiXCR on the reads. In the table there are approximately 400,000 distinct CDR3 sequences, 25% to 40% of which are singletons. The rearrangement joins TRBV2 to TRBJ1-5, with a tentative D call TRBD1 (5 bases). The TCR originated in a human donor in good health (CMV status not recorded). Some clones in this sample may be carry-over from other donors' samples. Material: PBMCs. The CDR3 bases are TGTGCCAGCAGTGAAGTGGGGGGTTGGAGTCAGCCCCAGCATTTT. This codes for CASSEVGGWSQPQHF.